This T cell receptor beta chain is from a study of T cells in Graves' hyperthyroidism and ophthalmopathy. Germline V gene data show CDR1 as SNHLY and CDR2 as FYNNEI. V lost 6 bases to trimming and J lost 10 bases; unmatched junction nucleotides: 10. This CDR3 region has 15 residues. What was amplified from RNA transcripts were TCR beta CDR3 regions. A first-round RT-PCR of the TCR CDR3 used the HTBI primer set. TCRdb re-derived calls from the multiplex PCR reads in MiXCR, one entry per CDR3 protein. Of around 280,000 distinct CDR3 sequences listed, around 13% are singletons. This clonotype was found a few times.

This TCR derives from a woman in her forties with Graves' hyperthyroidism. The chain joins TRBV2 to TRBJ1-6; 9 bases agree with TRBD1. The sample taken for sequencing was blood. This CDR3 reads CASSPRDRDFSPLHF. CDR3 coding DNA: TGTGCCAGCAGCCCAAGGGACAGGGACTTCTCACCCCTCCACTTT.